The 17 T cell receptor beta chains presented below share a single source sample, sequenced in a study of control samples from healthy donors and cancer patients. The data were produced by immunoSEQ multiplex PCR, yet TCRdb's version contains in-frame clones alone and is incomplete. The table lists about 170,000 clones, 80% to 95% of them singletons. Material for sequencing was blood. The receptor set was obtained from a woman in her sixties or seventies in good health.

CDR3 coding DNA: TGTGCCAGCAGTTACGGGGACAGCCTGAACACTGAAGCTTTCTTT. Its protein product is CASSYGDSLNTEAFF. The chain uses TRBV6-5 and TRBJ1-1; 7 nucleotides match TRBD1. In germline, CDR1 is MNHEY, CDR2 SVGAGI. The J segment lost 0 bases and the V segment lost 2 bases, leaving 3 bases of the junction unmatched. This CDR3 comprises 15 residues.

The chain combines TRBV2 with TRBJ2-7, with 8 bases lining up with TRBD1. Losses at the gene ends were 10 bases for V and 2 bases for J; bases not matched to a gene: 7. This CDR3 comprises 13 residues. Per the germline V gene, CDR1 is SNHLY and CDR2 is FYNNEI. The CDR3 region is CANDGTGPYEQYF. The CDR3 DNA follows: TGTGCCAACGACGGGACAGGTCCCTACGAGCAGTACTTC.

Only a few counts were recorded for this clone. The V call is TRBV2, the J call TRBJ1-4, with 9 positions matching TRBD1. Germline CDR1 SNHLY, CDR2 FYNNEI. With V trimmed by 2 bases and J by 8 bases, 18 bases remained unmatched. This CDR3 region has 19 residues. DNA of the CDR3: TGTGCCAGCAGTGAATACCGGATCACAGGGGGCTCTCTTAGGGAAAAACTGTTTTTT. Protein: CASSEYRITGGSLREKLFF.

The V call is TRBV11-2, the J call TRBJ2-7, with D perhaps TRBD1 (8 bases). CDR3 length equals 17 residues. Per germline, CDR1 SGHAT and CDR2 FQNNGV. V shed 6 bases and J shed 2 bases, with 23 bases lying between them. Here the CDR3 DNA reads TGTGCCAGCAGGGGGGGGACCTGGGACAGGACAACCTACGAGCAGTACTTC. Translated: CASRGGTWDRTTYEQYF.

This rearrangement joins TRBV6-5 to TRBJ1-1; possibly TRBD1 for D (5 bases). Per the germline V gene, CDR1 is MNHEY and CDR2 is SVGAGI. V was pared by 5 bases and J by 1 base, with 8 bases between. CDR3 length: 13 residues. Here the CDR3 DNA reads TGTGCCAGCAGTCGACAGTGGAACACTGAAGCTTTCTTT. As protein: CASSRQWNTEAFF.

The gene calls are TRBV6-2 or TRBV6-3 and TRBJ2-1; 12 nucleotides line up with TRBD2. Trimming at V came to 5 bases and at J to 4 bases, leaving 3 bases not matched to a gene. The germline V gene encodes CDR1 MNHEY and CDR2 SVGEGT. This CDR3 has 15 residues. CDR3 residues: CASSRLAGAYNEQFF. The CDR3 DNA reads TGTGCCAGCAGTCGACTAGCGGGGGCTTACAATGAGCAGTTCTTC.

The genes are TRBV7-8 and TRBJ1-4; D is possibly TRBD1 (5 bases). Trimming took off 7 bases at V and 8 bases at J, with 20 bases between the two ends. CDR3 length: 15 amino acids. From germline, CDR1 is SGHVS and CDR2 FQNEAQ. For the CDR3, the DNA is TGTGCCAGCAACCCCCTGACAGCAGATAGGGAAAAACTGTTTTTT. It translates to CASNPLTADREKLFF. The entire variable domain, with the rest obtained from reference TRBV7-8 and TRBJ1-4, is as follows: GAGVSQSPRYKVAKRGQDVALRCDPISGHVSLFWYQQALGQGPEFLTYFQNEAQLDKSGLPSDRFFAERPEGSVSTLKIQRTQQEDSAVYLCASNPLTADREKLFFGSGTQLSVL.

This chain links TRBV2 with TRBJ1-5; D uncertain. Trimming shortened V by 7 bases and J by 6 bases, and 16 bases separated the two germline ends. This CDR3 has 14 residues. Germline CDR1 and CDR2: SNHLY and FYNNEI. The CDR3 region is CASTRGGNGQPQHF. DNA for the CDR3: TGTGCCAGCACACGGGGAGGGAACGGTCAGCCCCAGCATTTT.

The CDR3 sequence is CASSIGRGVPSNQPQHF. The CDR3 nucleotides read TGTGCCAGTAGTATAGGGCGGGGAGTCCCTTCAAATCAGCCCCAGCATTTT. The chain combines TRBV19 with TRBJ1-5; D is undetermined. The CDR3 has 17 residues. CDR1 LNHDA and CDR2 SQIVND come from the germline V gene (reference sequence). V was clipped by 1 base and J by 4 bases, with 17 bases between them.

J is TRBJ1-5 and V is TRBV5-8; weak D call: TRBD1 (5 bases). Germline CDR1 reads SGHTS; CDR2 reads YDEGEE. V gave up 7 bases and J gave up 7 bases, with 18 bases separating them. CDR3 length: 14 amino acids. DNA for the CDR3: TGTGCCAGCCCTGCCCCGGGACCAGGCCAGCCCCAGCATTTT. Protein sequence: CASPAPGPGQPQHF.

The chain is built from TRBV9 and TRBJ1-5; the match to TRBD1 covers 11 bases. CDR3 length equals 14 residues. V gave up 7 bases and J gave up 7 bases; unmatched junction bases: 7. Per the germline V gene, CDR1 is SGDLS and CDR2 is YYNGEE. This chain's CDR3 is CASSPGTGGQPQHF. The DNA of the CDR3 is TGTGCCAGCTCCCCAGGGACAGGGGGACAGCCCCAGCATTTT.

The CDR3 DNA follows: TGTGCCAGCAGCCAAGAAGGACATCGATATGGCTACACCTTC. Its translation is CASSQEGHRYGYTF. The rearrangement joins TRBV3-1 (or the pseudogene TRBV3-2) to TRBJ1-2; maybe TRBD1 (5 bases). The CDR3 extends over 14 amino acids. Germline CDR1 and CDR2: LGHDT and YNNKEL (reference sequence). The V end lost 0 bases, the J end lost 5 bases, and 10 bases lay between the germline ends.

The genes are TRBV5-1 and TRBJ2-3; TRBD1 matches 9 bases. Trimming took 2 bases from V and 3 from J; bases not matched to a gene: 1. This CDR3 has 14 residues. CDR1 and CDR2 (germline): SGHRS, YFSETQ. In nucleotides, the CDR3 is TGCGCCAGCAGCTTCGGGACAGGGACAGATACGCAGTATTTT. It yields the protein CASSFGTGTDTQYF.

This clone was seen a handful of times. V usage is TRBV5-6 and J usage is TRBJ1-2; D remains unclear. Between the trimmed V and J ends, which lost 4 bases and 7 bases, there was a span of 17 bases. CDR1 SGHDT and CDR2 YYEEEE come from the germline V gene. The CDR3 loop spans 14 amino acids. The CDR3 loop is CASSLKRQMGGYTF. The CDR3 DNA reads as TGTGCCAGCAGCCTCAAACGGCAGATGGGTGGCTACACCTTC.

The rearrangement links TRBV7-9 to TRBJ1-1, with TRBD1 identical over 7 bases. Trimming took 5 bases from V and 7 from J; bases not matched to a gene: 10. CDR1 and CDR2 (germline): SEHNR, FQNEAQ (reference sequence). The CDR3 is made up of 14 amino acids. The CDR3 sequence is CASSRRQGGGEAFF. For the CDR3, the DNA is TGTGCCAGCAGCCGCCGACAGGGTGGAGGTGAAGCTTTCTTT.

This chain links TRBV5-4 with TRBJ2-7; the D is unclear. Trimming left V 3 bases short and J 6 bases short, with 7 bases between. The V gene's germline CDR1 is SGHNT and CDR2 YYREEE (reference sequence). CDR3 length: 11 amino acids. The CDR3 loop reads CASSSATEQYF. The CDR3 bases are TGTGCCAGCAGCTCAGCGACCGAGCAGTACTTC.

Note on this clone: The junction departs from the called germline gene at one end, perhaps through a read error. The chain carries TRBV4-3 and TRBJ2-1; 8 nucleotides agree with TRBD2. Germline lookup yields CDR1 LGHNA and CDR2 YSLEER. The CDR3 spans 18 residues. In DNA form, the CDR3 reads TGCGCCAGCAGCCAGGGTCCCTCGACGGGGGGGTTCTACGATGAGCAGTTCTTC. It encodes CASSQGPSTGGFYDEQFF.